The clone carrying this T cell receptor beta chain was detected only a few times. Its antigen is not known. All of the isolated RNA was reverse transcribed, so expressed TCRB transcripts were sequenced. Naive, central memory and regulatory T cell samples averaged roughly 4 million reads. Here immunoSEQ multiplex PCR was the method, and the copy in TCRdb shows in-frame clones only, minus some. The sample consists of roughly 230,000 clones, roughly a tenth of them appearing once. This sample is drawn from a study of beta chain features in type 1 diabetes. Overall study: Sorted cells examined across all samples numbered around 100 million.

Findings of the study overall: In every one of the four CD4+ subsets, TCRB CDR3s were moderately but significantly shorter in Type 1 diabetes patients.

The sequencing sample was made of naive CD4+ T cells from blood. The receptor comes from a man aged 25-40 years with type 1 diabetes.

CDR3 amino acids: CASRPPGRGSGANVLTF. The CDR3 DNA reads TGTGCCAGTAGACCACCGGGGAGGGGGTCTGGGGCCAACGTCCTGACTTTC. The J gene is TRBJ2-6, the V gene TRBV19; tentatively, D is TRBD2 (7 bases). In germline, CDR1 is LNHDA, CDR2 SQIVND (reference sequence). V gave up 6 bases and J gave up 1 base, with 16 bases separating them. This CDR3 region has 17 residues.